The present TCR beta chain was sequenced within a study of T-cell memory formation after mild COVID-19. Losses at the gene ends were 2 bases for V and 4 bases for J; bases not matched to a gene: 7. The CDR3 runs 15 residues. The V gene's germline CDR1 is SGHVS and CDR2 FNYEAQ. TCRdb processed the 5' RACE reads anew with MiXCR; each CDR3 protein has one entry. This table has 290,000 or so distinct CDR3 sequences, approximately 20% appearing once. This clonotype was observed many times. The receptor was derived from a young man who had mild COVID-19 (a few samples of this study predate the infection). Cell type and time point are not known. Sequencing used PBMCs or a T cell subset sorted from them (not recorded which). The gene calls are TRBV7-6 and TRBJ2-7, with 8 bases matching TRBD2. DNA for the CDR3: TGTGCCAGCAGCTTATCCGGCGGGGGGCAGTACGAGCAGTACTTC. Protein sequence: CASSLSGGGQYEQYF.